Given below is one T cell receptor beta chain in context. Germline assignment: CDR1 SNHLY and CDR2 FYNNEI. This CDR3 contains 14 residues. The V segment lost 6 bases and the J segment 1 base; nucleotides outside the gene matches: 4. The data stem from a study of shared clonotypes between healthy human individuals. TCRdb's table, derived via immunoSEQ multiplex PCR, lists solely in-frame clones and lacks some. The table includes roughly 700,000 clones, around 74% detected once. The TCR was taken from a woman under 40 in good health. This chain joins TRBV2 and TRBJ2-7; 9 bases match TRBD1. The source material was memory CD4+ T cells sorted from blood. The subset is: CD45RA-negative fraction. The CDR3 DNA sequence: TGTGCCAGCAGGGTGGGACAGGGTTCCTACGAGCAGTACTTC. It translates to CASRVGQGSYEQYF.